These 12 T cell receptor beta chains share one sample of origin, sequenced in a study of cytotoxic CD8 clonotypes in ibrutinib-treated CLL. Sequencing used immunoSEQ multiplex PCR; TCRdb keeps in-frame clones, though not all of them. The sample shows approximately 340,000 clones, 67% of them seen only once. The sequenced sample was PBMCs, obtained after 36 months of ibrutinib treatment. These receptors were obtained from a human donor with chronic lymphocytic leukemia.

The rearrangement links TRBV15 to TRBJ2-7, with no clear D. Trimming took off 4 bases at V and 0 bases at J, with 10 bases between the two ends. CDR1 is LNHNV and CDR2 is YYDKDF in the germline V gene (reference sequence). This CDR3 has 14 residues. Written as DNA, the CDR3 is TGTGCCACCAGCATGTGGGTGAGCTCCTACGAGCAGTACTTC. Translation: CATSMWVSSYEQYF.

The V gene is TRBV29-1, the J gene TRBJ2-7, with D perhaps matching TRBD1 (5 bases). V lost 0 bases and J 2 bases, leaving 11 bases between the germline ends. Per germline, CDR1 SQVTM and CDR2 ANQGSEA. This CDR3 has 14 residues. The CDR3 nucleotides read TGCAGCGTTGAAGATCCAGCAGGGCCCTACGAGCAGTACTTC. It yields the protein CSVEDPAGPYEQYF.

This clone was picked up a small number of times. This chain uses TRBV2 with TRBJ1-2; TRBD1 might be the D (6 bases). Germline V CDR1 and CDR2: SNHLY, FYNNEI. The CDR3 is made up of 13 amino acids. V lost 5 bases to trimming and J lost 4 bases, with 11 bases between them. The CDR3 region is CASSLDSPYGYTF. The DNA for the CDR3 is TGTGCCAGCAGTTTGGACAGCCCCTATGGCTACACCTTC.

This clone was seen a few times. The CDR3 nucleotides are TGTGCCATCAGTGAGGCAGGAGGGGTTGAGCAGTACTTC. Protein sequence: CAISEAGGVEQYF. The V call is TRBV10-3, the J call TRBJ2-7; a possible D gene is TRBD2 (6 bases). This CDR3 region has 13 residues. Germline V lookup: CDR1 ENHRY, CDR2 SYGVKD. The germline V and J ends were trimmed by 2 bases and 7 bases, with 12 bases remaining between them.

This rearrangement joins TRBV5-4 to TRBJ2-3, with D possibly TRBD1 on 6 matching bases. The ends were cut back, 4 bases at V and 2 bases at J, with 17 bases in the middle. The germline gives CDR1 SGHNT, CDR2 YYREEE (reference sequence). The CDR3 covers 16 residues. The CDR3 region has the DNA TGTGCCAGCAGCCTGGGACAAATAGAACCCACAGATACGCAGTATTTT. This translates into CASSLGQIEPTDTQYF. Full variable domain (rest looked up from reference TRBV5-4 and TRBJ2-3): ETGVTQSPTHLIKTRGQQVTLRCSSQSGHNTVSWYQQALGQGPQFIFQYYREEENGRGNFPPRFSGLQFPNYSSELNVNALELDDSALYLCASSLGQIEPTDTQYFGPGTRLTVL.

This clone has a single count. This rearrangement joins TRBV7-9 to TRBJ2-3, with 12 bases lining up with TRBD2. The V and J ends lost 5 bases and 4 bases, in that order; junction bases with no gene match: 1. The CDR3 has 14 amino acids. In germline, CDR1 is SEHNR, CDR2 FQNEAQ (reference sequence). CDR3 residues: CASSPSGRADTQYF. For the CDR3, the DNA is TGTGCCAGCAGCCCTAGCGGGAGGGCAGATACGCAGTATTTT.

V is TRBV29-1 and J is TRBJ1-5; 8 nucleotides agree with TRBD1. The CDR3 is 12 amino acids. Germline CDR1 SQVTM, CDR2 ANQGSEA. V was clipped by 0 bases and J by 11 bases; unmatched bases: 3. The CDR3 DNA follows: TGCAGCGTTGAAGATCAGACAGGGGCCCAGCATTTT. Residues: CSVEDQTGAQHF.

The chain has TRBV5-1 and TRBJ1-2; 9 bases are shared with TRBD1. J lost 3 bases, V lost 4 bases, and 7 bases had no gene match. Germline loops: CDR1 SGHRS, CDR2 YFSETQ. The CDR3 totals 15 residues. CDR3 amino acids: CASSPRDRAHYGYTF. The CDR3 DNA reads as TGCGCCAGCAGCCCGCGGGACAGGGCGCACTATGGCTACACCTTC.

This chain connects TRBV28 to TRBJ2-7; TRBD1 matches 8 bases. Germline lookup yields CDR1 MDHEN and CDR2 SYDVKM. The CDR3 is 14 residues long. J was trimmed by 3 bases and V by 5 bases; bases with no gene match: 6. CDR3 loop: CASSGRQGLYEQYF. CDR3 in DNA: TGTGCCAGCAGTGGCAGACAGGGGCTCTACGAGCAGTACTTC.

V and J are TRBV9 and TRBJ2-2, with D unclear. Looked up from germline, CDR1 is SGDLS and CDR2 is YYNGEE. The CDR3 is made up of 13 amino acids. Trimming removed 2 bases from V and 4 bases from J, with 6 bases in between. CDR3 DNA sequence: TGTGCCAGCAGCGTCCGTTTCACCGGGGAGCTGTTTTTT. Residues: CASSVRFTGELFF.

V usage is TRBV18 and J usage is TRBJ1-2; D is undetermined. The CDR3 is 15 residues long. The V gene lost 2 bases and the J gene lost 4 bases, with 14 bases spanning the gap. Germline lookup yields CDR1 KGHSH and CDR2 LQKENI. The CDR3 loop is CASSPDRSFVYGYTF. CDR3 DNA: TGTGCCAGCTCACCAGACCGGAGTTTCGTCTATGGCTACACCTTC.

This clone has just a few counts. As DNA, the CDR3 is TGTGCCAGCAGTTTGATTTACCCCTCCGGGACGCCAATCTACGAGCAGTACTTC. Amino acids: CASSLIYPSGTPIYEQYF. The chain links TRBV27 to TRBJ2-7, with D perhaps given as TRBD1 or TRBD2 (5 bases each). Germline loops: CDR1 MNHEY, CDR2 SMNVEV (reference sequence). This CDR3 spans 18 amino acids. Trimming stripped 3 bases from V and 3 bases from J, with 24 bases between.